One sample yielded the 7 T cell receptor beta chains listed below, sequenced in a study of blood T cell repertoires in COVID-19. Produced via immunoSEQ multiplex PCR; TCRdb's table is partial and in-frame only. The table includes a few hundred thousand clones, about 90% detected once. The material sequenced was peripheral blood. These receptors originate from a man in his forties with active or convalescent COVID-19.

This chain connects TRBV7-3 to TRBJ2-5; 7 nucleotides agree with TRBD2. V shed 2 bases and J 4 bases; nucleotides not matched to a gene: 7. This CDR3 spans 15 amino acids. Per germline, CDR1 SGHTA and CDR2 FQGTGA. The CDR3 DNA is TGTGCCAGCAGCTTATTCGGACTAGGTGGAGAGACCCAGTACTTC. This sequence encodes CASSLFGLGGETQYF.

V usage is TRBV5-1 and J usage is TRBJ2-7, with a weak D call TRBD1 (5 bases). The CDR3 totals 13 residues. With 3 bases removed from V and 7 bases from J, the gap between germline ends came to 14 bases. Germline loops: CDR1 SGHRS, CDR2 YFSETQ. CDR3 sequence reads: CASSSQGRSEQYF. The CDR3 DNA sequence: TGCGCCAGCAGCTCTCAGGGTAGGAGTGAGCAGTACTTC. Together with reference TRBV5-1 and TRBJ2-7, the CDR3 gives the full variable domain: KAGVTQTPRYLIKTRGQQVTLSCSPISGHRSVSWYQQTPGQGLQFLFEYFSETQRNKGNFPGRFSGRQFSNSRSEMNVSTLELGDSALYLCASSSQGRSEQYFGPGTRLTVT.

The V and J genes are TRBV15 and TRBJ1-1, with 8 bases that match TRBD1. V shed 1 base and J 0 bases; nucleotides not matched to a gene: 10. This CDR3 has 18 residues. Germline V lookup: CDR1 LNHNV, CDR2 YYDKDF (reference sequence). This CDR3 reads CATSRVGNTGGMNTEAFF. The CDR3 DNA sequence: TGTGCCACCAGCAGAGTGGGGAATACAGGGGGAATGAACACTGAAGCTTTCTTT.

This chain links TRBV5-1 with TRBJ2-1, with TRBD2 matching over 8 bases. Germline trimming cut 2 bases from V and 6 bases from J; bases unmatched to any gene: 10. The length of the CDR3 is 16 residues. CDR1 and CDR2 from the germline V gene are SGHRS and YFSETQ. CDR3 bases: TGCGCCAGCAGCTTCGAACCGGGACTAGGGGGCAATGAGCAGTTCTTC. Translation gives CASSFEPGLGGNEQFF. Using reference TRBV5-1 and TRBJ2-1 for the parts outside the CDR3, the full variable domain is KAGVTQTPRYLIKTRGQQVTLSCSPISGHRSVSWYQQTPGQGLQFLFEYFSETQRNKGNFPGRFSGRQFSNSRSEMNVSTLELGDSALYLCASSFEPGLGGNEQFFGPGTRLTVL.

The rearrangement joins TRBV2 to TRBJ2-5, with 8 bases that match TRBD2. The germline CDR1 and CDR2 sequences are SNHLY and FYNNEI. The V and J ends lost 7 bases and 5 bases, in that order; junction bases with no gene match: 6. This CDR3 is built from 13 residues. The CDR3 region is CASTRGGQETQYF. The CDR3 region has the DNA TGTGCCAGCACCCGGGGGGGGCAGGAGACCCAGTACTTC.

The chain is built from TRBV7-6 and TRBJ1-1; maybe TRBD1 (5 bases). The V and J ends lost 5 bases and 1 base respectively, with 11 bases between them. The CDR3 runs to 14 residues. The V gene's germline CDR1 is SGHVS and CDR2 FNYEAQ. CDR3 loop: CASSPRTRNTEAFF. CDR3 coding DNA: TGTGCCAGCAGCCCCAGGACAAGGAACACTGAAGCTTTCTTT.

This chain joins TRBV6-4 and TRBJ2-1; 7 bases align to TRBD2. The V gene end was trimmed by 8 bases and the J gene end by 2 bases; junction bases not matched to a gene: 9. The CDR3 runs 15 residues. CDR1 MRHNA and CDR2 SNTAGT come from the germline V gene. The CDR3 is CASGDPGGPYNEQFF. The CDR3 DNA is TGTGCCAGCGGAGACCCGGGAGGCCCCTACAATGAGCAGTTCTTC.